Listed here are 17 T cell receptor beta chains from one sample, sequenced in a study of blood T cell repertoires in COVID-19. Clones were read by immunoSEQ multiplex PCR, and TCRdb kept only the in-frame ones, dropping some. The sample records over 150,000 clones, roughly 84% being singletons. Sequencing used peripheral blood. The receptor source for this set is a man younger than 30 with active or convalescent COVID-19.

V gene TRBV19 combines with J gene TRBJ2-1; TRBD2 aligns across 9 bases. This CDR3 has 18 amino acids. Germline V gives CDR1 LNHDA, CDR2 SQIVND (reference sequence). V lost 6 bases to trimming and J lost 3 bases; unmatched junction nucleotides: 15. DNA for the CDR3: TGTGCCAGTAGATCTTTACATAGCGGGAGTAGACTCTACAATGAGCAGTTCTTC. Translation: CASRSLHSGSRLYNEQFF.

This chain uses TRBV7-9 with TRBJ1-1, with a weak D call TRBD1 (5 bases). CDR1 is SEHNR, CDR2 FQNEAQ, per germline (reference sequence). Between the trimmed V and J ends, which lost 2 bases and 4 bases, there was a span of 14 bases. This CDR3 comprises 15 residues. The CDR3 DNA sequence: TGTGCCAGCAGCTTATATGGGGGGTTCAGCACTGAAGCTTTCTTT. Amino acid sequence: CASSLYGGFSTEAFF.

V is TRBV6-5 and J is TRBJ1-1; 9 bases map to TRBD1. This CDR3 region has 13 residues. Losses at the gene ends were 6 bases for V and 10 bases for J; bases not matched to a gene: 9. Germline values: CDR1 MNHEY, CDR2 SVGAGI. The CDR3 DNA sequence: TGTGCCAGCAGAGTGACAGGGGGACATTCAGCTTTCTTT. This gives the protein CASRVTGGHSAFF.

The rearrangement uses TRBV3-1 (or the pseudogene TRBV3-2) and TRBJ2-7, with 12 bases that match TRBD2. Trimming removed 5 bases from V and 5 bases from J; junction bases left unmatched: 4. Per the germline V gene, CDR1 is LGHDT and CDR2 is YNNKEL (reference sequence). The CDR3 runs 14 residues. The CDR3, as DNA: TGTGCCAGCAGCACCCTAGCGGGGGGGCACGAGCAGTACTTC. As protein: CASSTLAGGHEQYF.

The table lists this clone with a few counts. The gene calls are TRBV5-1 and TRBJ1-3; no clear D. Per germline, CDR1 SGHRS and CDR2 YFSETQ. The CDR3 is made up of 15 amino acids. V was cut by 3 bases and J by 4 bases, with 14 bases left in between. The CDR3 bases are TGCGCCAGCAGCTCAGCACGGACGGGGGGAAACACCATATATTTT. Protein: CASSSARTGGNTIYF.

The CDR3 is CASSPRGGETYEQYF. For the CDR3, the DNA is TGCGCCAGCAGCCCTCGGGGTGGGGAAACCTACGAGCAGTACTTC. The rearrangement uses TRBV4-1 and TRBJ2-7; tentatively, D is TRBD2 (5 bases). The germline V and J ends were trimmed by 4 bases and 2 bases, with 15 bases remaining between them. Germline V gives CDR1 MGHRA, CDR2 YSYEKL. The CDR3 runs 15 residues.

The rearrangement links TRBV19 to TRBJ1-1; the D gene is possibly TRBD1 (6 bases). This CDR3 is built from 14 residues. Germline assignment: CDR1 LNHDA and CDR2 SQIVND (reference sequence). V dropped 1 base and J dropped 2 bases, with 8 bases sitting between them. The CDR3 DNA is TGTGCCAGTAGTATAGGGGGGCACAACACTGAAGCTTTCTTT. The encoded protein is CASSIGGHNTEAFF.

This CDR3 reads CASSRTGEYYGYTF. The CDR3 DNA reads TGTGCCAGCAGTCGGACAGGGGAGTACTATGGCTACACCTTC. V and J are TRBV25-1 and TRBJ1-2; 9 positions match TRBD1. CDR3 length: 14 amino acids. Trimming at V came to 5 bases and at J to 3 bases, leaving 4 bases not matched to a gene. Per germline, CDR1 MGHDK and CDR2 SYGVNS.

CDR3 DNA: TGCAGCGAGGGGAGTAACTATGGCTACACCTTC. Residues: CSEGSNYGYTF. The chain combines TRBV29-1 with TRBJ1-2, with a weak D call TRBD1 (5 bases). Trimming removed 7 bases from V and 1 base from J, with 7 bases in between. CDR1 SQVTM and CDR2 ANQGSEA come from the germline V gene. This CDR3 has 11 residues.

The chain carries TRBV3-1 (or the pseudogene TRBV3-2) and TRBJ1-6; tentatively, D is TRBD1 (5 bases). The V end was cut by 2 bases, the J end by 7 bases, with 9 bases between. This CDR3 contains 14 residues. From germline, CDR1 is LGHDT and CDR2 YNNKEL (reference sequence). The CDR3: CASSQRGGNSPLHF. In DNA form, the CDR3 reads TGTGCCAGCAGCCAAAGGGGCGGCAATTCACCCCTCCACTTT.

The rearrangement uses TRBV7-6 and TRBJ1-3; maybe TRBD1 (5 bases). In germline, CDR1 is SGHVS, CDR2 FNYEAQ. This CDR3 has 17 amino acids. With 5 bases removed from V and 0 bases from J, the gap between germline ends came to 17 bases. CDR3 loop: CASSTTRGGSSGNTIYF. The CDR3 region has the DNA TGTGCCAGCAGCACCACACGGGGGGGGTCCTCTGGAAACACCATATATTTT.

This chain uses TRBV6-1 with TRBJ2-3; 13 bases agree with TRBD2. Germline CDR1 and CDR2: MNHNS and SASEGT. The CDR3 totals 20 residues. V lost 0 bases, J lost 3 bases, and 12 bases stayed unmatched. CDR3 in amino acids: CASSEAWTSGSVLVTDTQYF. In DNA, the CDR3 is TGTGCCAGCAGTGAAGCTTGGACTAGCGGGAGCGTTTTGGTTACAGATACGCAGTATTTT.

The V and J genes are TRBV19 and TRBJ1-6; D is unclear. Germline CDR1 is LNHDA and CDR2 is SQIVND (reference sequence). This CDR3 has 14 residues. Trimming removed 4 bases from V and 5 bases from J, with 9 bases in between. For the CDR3, the DNA is TGTGCCAGTAGTACGCGGGAGGATAATTCACCCCTCCACTTT. Translating gives CASSTREDNSPLHF.

The chain employs TRBV28 and TRBJ2-3; D call uncertain. V lost 5 bases to trimming and J lost 0 bases, with 9 bases between them. This CDR3 contains 14 residues. In germline, CDR1 is MDHEN, CDR2 SYDVKM. The CDR3 region is CASSPRSSTDTQYF. CDR3 sequence (DNA): TGTGCCAGCAGTCCGAGATCTAGCACAGATACGCAGTATTTT. Drawing the rest from reference TRBV28 and TRBJ2-3, the complete variable domain is DVKVTQSSRYLVKRTGEKVFLECVQDMDHENMFWYRQDPGLGLRLIYFSYDVKMKEKGDIPEGYSVSREKKERFSLILESASTNQTSMYLCASSPRSSTDTQYFGPGTRLTVL.

The chain combines TRBV7-2 with TRBJ2-3, with 9 bases matching TRBD1. The CDR3 contains 17 residues. After removal of 5 bases from V and 2 bases from J, the junction contained 11 bases not matched to a gene. In germline, CDR1 is SGHTA, CDR2 FQGNSA. The CDR3 sequence: CASSEQTGGGFTDTQYF. CDR3 in DNA: TGTGCCAGCAGCGAGCAGACAGGGGGAGGCTTCACAGATACGCAGTATTTT.

The V gene is TRBV28, the J gene TRBJ2-1; 12 bases fit TRBD2. V lost 6 bases, J lost 6 bases, and 12 bases stayed unmatched. In germline, CDR1 is MDHEN, CDR2 SYDVKM. The CDR3 length is 17 residues. CDR3 region: CASSIPSLAGGVNEQFF. CDR3 DNA sequence: TGTGCCAGCAGCATACCATCGCTAGCGGGAGGGGTCAATGAGCAGTTCTTC.

This chain joins TRBV4-2 and TRBJ1-2; D perhaps matches TRBD1 (5 bases). Germline V gene lookup returns CDR1 LGHNA and CDR2 YNFKEQ. The CDR3 extends over 15 amino acids. The V gene lost 0 bases and the J gene lost 4 bases, with 12 bases spanning the gap. The CDR3 region is CASSQELQGPYGYTF. DNA of the CDR3: TGTGCCAGCAGCCAAGAACTCCAGGGCCCCTATGGCTACACCTTC.